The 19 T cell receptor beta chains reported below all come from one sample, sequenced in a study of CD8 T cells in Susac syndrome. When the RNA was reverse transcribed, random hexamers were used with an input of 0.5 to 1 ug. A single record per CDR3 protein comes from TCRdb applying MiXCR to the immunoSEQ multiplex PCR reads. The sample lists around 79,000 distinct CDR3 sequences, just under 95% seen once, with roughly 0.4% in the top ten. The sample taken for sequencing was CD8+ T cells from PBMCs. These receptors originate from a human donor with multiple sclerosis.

The CDR3 sequence: CASGLAKGSPKDQPQHF. Written as DNA, the CDR3 is TGTGCTAGTGGTTTGGCCAAAGGATCTCCCAAGGATCAGCCCCAGCATTTT. J is TRBJ1-5 and V is TRBV12-5; D is undetermined. In germline, CDR1 is LGHNT, CDR2 FRNRAP. This CDR3 contains 17 residues. Trimming pared 1 base from V and 5 bases from J, leaving 18 bases between.

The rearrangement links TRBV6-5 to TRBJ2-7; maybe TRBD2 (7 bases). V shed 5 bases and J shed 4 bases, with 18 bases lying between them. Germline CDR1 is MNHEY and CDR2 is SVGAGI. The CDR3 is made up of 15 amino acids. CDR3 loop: CASSPTTGRGYEQYF. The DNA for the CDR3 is TGTGCCAGCAGTCCCACAACAGGGAGGGGATACGAGCAGTACTTC.

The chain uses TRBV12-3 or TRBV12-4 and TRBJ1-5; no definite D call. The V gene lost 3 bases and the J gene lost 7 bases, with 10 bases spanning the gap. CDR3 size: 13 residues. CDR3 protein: CASSLTGEQPQHF. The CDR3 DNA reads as TGTGCCAGCAGTTTGACGGGAGAGCAGCCCCAGCATTTT.

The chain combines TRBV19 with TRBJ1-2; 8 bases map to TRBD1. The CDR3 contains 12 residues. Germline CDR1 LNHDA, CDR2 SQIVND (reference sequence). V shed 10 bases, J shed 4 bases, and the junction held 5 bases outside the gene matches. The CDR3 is CAIDRGTYGYTF. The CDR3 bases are TGTGCCATCGACAGGGGCACCTATGGCTACACCTTC. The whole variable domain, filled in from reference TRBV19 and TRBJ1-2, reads DGGITQSPKYLFRKEGQNVTLSCEQNLNHDAMYWYRQDPGQGLRLIYYSQIVNDFQKGDIAEGYSVSREKKESFPLTVTSAQKNPTAFYLCAIDRGTYGYTFGSGTRLTVV.

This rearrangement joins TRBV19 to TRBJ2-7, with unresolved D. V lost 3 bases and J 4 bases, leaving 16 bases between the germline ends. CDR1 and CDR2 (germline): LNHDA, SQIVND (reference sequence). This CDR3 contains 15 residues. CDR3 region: CASSIRVSAVYEQYF. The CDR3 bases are TGTGCCAGTAGTATTAGGGTTTCGGCGGTATACGAGCAGTACTTC.

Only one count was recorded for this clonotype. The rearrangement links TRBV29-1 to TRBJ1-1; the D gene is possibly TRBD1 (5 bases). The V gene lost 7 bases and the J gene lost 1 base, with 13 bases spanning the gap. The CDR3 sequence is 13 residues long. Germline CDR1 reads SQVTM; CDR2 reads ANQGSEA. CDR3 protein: CSAPVGGNTEAFF. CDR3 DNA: TGCAGCGCCCCGGTGGGGGGGAACACTGAAGCTTTCTTT.

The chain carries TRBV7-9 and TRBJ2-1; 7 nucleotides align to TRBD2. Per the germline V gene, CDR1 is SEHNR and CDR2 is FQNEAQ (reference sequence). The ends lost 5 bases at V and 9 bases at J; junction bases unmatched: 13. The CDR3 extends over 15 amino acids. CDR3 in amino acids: CASSPPGLKPREQFF. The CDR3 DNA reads TGTGCCAGCAGCCCTCCGGGACTAAAGCCGCGTGAGCAGTTCTTC.

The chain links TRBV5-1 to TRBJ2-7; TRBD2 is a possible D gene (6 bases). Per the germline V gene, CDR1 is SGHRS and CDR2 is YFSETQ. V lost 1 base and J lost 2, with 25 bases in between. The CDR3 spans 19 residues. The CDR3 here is CASSLLLKGPGEEPYEQYF. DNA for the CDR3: TGCGCCAGCAGCTTGCTCCTTAAAGGCCCGGGGGAAGAGCCCTACGAGCAGTACTTC.

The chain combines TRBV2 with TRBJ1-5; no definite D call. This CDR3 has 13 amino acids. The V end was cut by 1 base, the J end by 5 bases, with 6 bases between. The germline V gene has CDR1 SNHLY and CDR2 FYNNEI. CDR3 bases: TGTGCCAGCAGTGAAGAACCCGATCAGCCCCAGCATTTT. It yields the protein CASSEEPDQPQHF. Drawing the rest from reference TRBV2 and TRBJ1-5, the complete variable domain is EPEVTQTPSHQVTQMGQEVILRCVPISNHLYFYWYRQILGQKVEFLVSFYNNEISEKSEIFDDQFSVERPDGSNFTLKIRSTKLEDSAMYFCASSEEPDQPQHFGDGTRLSIL.

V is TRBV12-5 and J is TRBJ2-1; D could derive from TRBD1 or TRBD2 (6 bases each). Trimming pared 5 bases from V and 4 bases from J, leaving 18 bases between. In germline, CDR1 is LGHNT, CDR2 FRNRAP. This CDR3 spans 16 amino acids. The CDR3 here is CASGPRGGSRYNEQFF. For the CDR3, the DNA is TGTGCTAGTGGTCCAAGAGGGGGGTCGCGTTACAATGAGCAGTTCTTC.

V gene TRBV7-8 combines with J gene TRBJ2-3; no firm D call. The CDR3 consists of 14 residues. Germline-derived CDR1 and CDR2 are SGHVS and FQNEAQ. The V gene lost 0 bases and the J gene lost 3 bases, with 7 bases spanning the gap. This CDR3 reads CASSLAAWTDTQYF. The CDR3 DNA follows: TGTGCCAGCAGCTTAGCTGCGTGGACAGATACGCAGTATTTT.

The CDR3 reads CASSGTQHGYTF. CDR3 in DNA: TGTGCCAGCAGCGGGACCCAACATGGCTACACCTTC. The genes are TRBV9 and TRBJ1-2, with unresolved D. CDR3 length: 12 residues. Germline CDR1 is SGDLS and CDR2 is YYNGEE. The V and J ends lost 3 bases and 6 bases respectively, with 9 bases between them.

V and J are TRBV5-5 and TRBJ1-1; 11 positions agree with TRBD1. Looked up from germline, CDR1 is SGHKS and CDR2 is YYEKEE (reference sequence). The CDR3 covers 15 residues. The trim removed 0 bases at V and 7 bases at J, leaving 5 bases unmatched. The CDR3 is CASSLEGTGGGEAFF. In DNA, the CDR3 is TGTGCCAGCAGCTTGGAAGGGACAGGGGGAGGTGAAGCTTTCTTT.

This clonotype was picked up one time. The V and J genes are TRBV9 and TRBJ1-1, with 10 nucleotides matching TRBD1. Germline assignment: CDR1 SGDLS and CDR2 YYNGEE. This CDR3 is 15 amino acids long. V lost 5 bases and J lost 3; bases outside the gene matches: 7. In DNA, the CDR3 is TGTGCCAGCAGGGGCGGGGGGACAGGGGACACTGAAGCTTTCTTT. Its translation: CASRGGGTGDTEAFF.

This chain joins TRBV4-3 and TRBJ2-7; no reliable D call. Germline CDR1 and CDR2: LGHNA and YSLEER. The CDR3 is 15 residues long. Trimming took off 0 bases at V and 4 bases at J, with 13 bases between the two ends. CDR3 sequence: CASSQDRHGWYEQYF. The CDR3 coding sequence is TGCGCCAGCAGCCAAGATCGGCATGGGTGGTACGAGCAGTACTTC.

CDR3 DNA sequence: TGTGCCGCAAGACAGGGATCGGACCACTCTGGGGCCAACGTCCTGACTTTC. It codes for CAARQGSDHSGANVLTF. This chain links TRBV24-1 with TRBJ2-6; TRBD1 matches 7 bases. Germline CDR1 KGHDR, CDR2 SFDVKD. The CDR3 is 17 amino acids. Trimming took 12 bases from V and 0 from J; bases not matched to a gene: 13.

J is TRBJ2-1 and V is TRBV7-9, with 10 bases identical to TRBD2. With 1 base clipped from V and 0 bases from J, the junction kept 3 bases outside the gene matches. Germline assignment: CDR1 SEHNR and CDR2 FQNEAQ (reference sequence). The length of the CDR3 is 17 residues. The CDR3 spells CASSLGSSGSSYNEQFF. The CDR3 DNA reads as TGTGCCAGCAGCTTAGGGTCTAGCGGGAGCTCCTACAATGAGCAGTTCTTC. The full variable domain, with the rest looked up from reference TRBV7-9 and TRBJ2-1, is DTGVSQNPRHKITKRGQNVTFRCDPISEHNRLYWYRQTLGQGPEFLTYFQNEAQLEKSRLLSDRFSAERPKGSFSTLEIQRTEQGDSAMYLCASSLGSSGSSYNEQFFGPGTRLTVL.

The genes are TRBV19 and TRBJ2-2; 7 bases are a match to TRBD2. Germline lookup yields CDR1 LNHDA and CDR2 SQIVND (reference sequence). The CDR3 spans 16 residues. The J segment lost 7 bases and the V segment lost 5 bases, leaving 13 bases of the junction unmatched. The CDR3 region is CASSPHAAGPLGELFF. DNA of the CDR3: TGTGCCAGTAGTCCCCACGCAGCGGGGCCACTCGGGGAGCTGTTTTTT.

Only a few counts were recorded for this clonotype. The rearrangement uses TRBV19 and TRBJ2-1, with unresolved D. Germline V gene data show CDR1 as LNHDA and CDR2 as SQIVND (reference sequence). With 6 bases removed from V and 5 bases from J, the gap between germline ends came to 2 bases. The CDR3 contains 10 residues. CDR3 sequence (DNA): TGTGCCAGTAGCAACAATGAGCAGTTCTTC. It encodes CASSNNEQFF.